This TCR beta chain is from a study of OX40 agonist ivuxolimab in advanced cancers. Study overall: In this cohort, patients received ivuxolimab, an agonistic anti-OX40 (CD134) antibody.

The study sampled blood at baseline, cycle 4 day 1, and cycle 7 day 1. Clones were read by immunoSEQ multiplex PCR, and TCRdb kept only the in-frame ones, dropping some. The table shows around 80,000 clones, with 70% to 90% occurring only once. CDR3 length: 14 amino acids. Germline CDR1 reads MNHEY; CDR2 reads SVGAGI. V lost 9 bases and J 4 bases, leaving 15 bases between the germline ends. Sequencing was performed on CD4+ or CD8+ T cells sorted from blood, taken in a trial of the OX40 agonist ivuxolimab. The V gene is TRBV6-5, the J gene TRBJ1-4, with a tentative D call TRBD1 (5 bases). This clonotype was obtained from an adult with an advanced solid tumor such as melanoma, head and neck, liver or kidney cancer. The CDR3 region is CASTTRVFNEKLFF. The DNA for the CDR3 is TGTGCCAGTACTACCAGGGTTTTTAATGAAAAACTGTTTTTT.